These 19 T cell receptor beta chains originate from one sample sequenced in a study of early T cells in non-severe SARS-CoV-2 infection. MiXCR, run by TCRdb on the 5' RACE reads, gives a single entry per CDR3 protein. The repertoire consists of roughly 53,000 distinct CDR3 sequences, with 9.3% occurring once and the leading ten covering around 21%. Sequencing input: whole blood. The receptors stem from an adult who was a healthcare worker with PCR-confirmed SARS-CoV-2 infection or an uninfected control (not recorded which).

The gene calls are TRBV7-6 and TRBJ2-5; the D is unclear. CDR1 and CDR2 from the germline V gene are SGHVS and FNYEAQ. The CDR3 length is 13 residues. V was shortened by 3 bases and J by 3 bases, with 8 bases between the two germline ends. CDR3 sequence reads: CASSFVREETQYF. The DNA of the CDR3 is TGTGCCAGCAGCTTCGTACGGGAAGAGACCCAGTACTTC.

In its sample, this clonotype was seen many times. The chain is built from TRBV25-1 and TRBJ1-1; TRBD1 matches 7 bases. Germline values: CDR1 MGHDK, CDR2 SYGVNS. CDR3 length: 14 residues. V shed 5 bases and J 6 bases; nucleotides not matched to a gene: 9. Here the CDR3 DNA reads TGTGCCAGCAGTTTGACAGGGCTGGGCGCTGAAGCTTTCTTT. Its translation: CASSLTGLGAEAFF.

This clonotype was seen repeatedly, ten times or more. The V gene is TRBV12-3 or TRBV12-4, the J gene TRBJ1-1; D uncertain. The CDR3 spans 13 residues. Trimming cost V 2 bases and J 8 bases, with 12 bases left between them. DNA of the CDR3: TGTGCCAGCAGTTTATTAGAAGGCAGAGAAGCTTTCTTT. Amino acids: CASSLLEGREAFF.

This clonotype was recorded many times. V is TRBV15 and J is TRBJ2-7; D unresolved. This CDR3 is built from 14 residues. V was trimmed by 0 bases and J by 4 bases, leaving 10 bases between them. CDR1 and CDR2 from the germline V gene are LNHNV and YYDKDF (reference sequence). CDR3 coding DNA: TGTGCCACCAGCAGAGAAGGCCCCGGGTACGAGCAGTACTTC. Translation gives CATSREGPGYEQYF.

The J gene is TRBJ2-7, the V gene TRBV4-1; D is possibly TRBD1 (5 bases). CDR3 length: 16 amino acids. The germline CDR1 and CDR2 sequences are MGHRA and YSYEKL. V was cut by 0 bases and J by 2 bases, with 14 bases left in between. CDR3 bases: TGCGCCAGCAGCCAAGATCCGAACGGCAGGGCCTACGAGCAGTACTTC. It specifies CASSQDPNGRAYEQYF.

This clonotype was recorded many times. The V gene is TRBV30, the J gene TRBJ1-6; no reliable D call. V lost 3 bases, J lost 6 bases, and 9 bases lay in between. The CDR3 runs to 13 residues. Germline V CDR1 and CDR2: GTSNPN, SVGIG (reference sequence). Here the CDR3 DNA reads TGTGCCTGGAGAGAGGCGGTTAATTCACCCCTCCACTTT. As protein: CAWREAVNSPLHF. Variable domain in full (rest from reference TRBV30 and TRBJ1-6): SQTIHQWPATLVQPVGSPLSLECTVEGTSNPNLYWYRQAAGRGLQLLFYSVGIGQISSEVPQNLSASRPQDRQFILSSKKLLLSDSGFYLCAWREAVNSPLHFGNGTRLTVT.

The chain carries TRBV7-9 and TRBJ1-1; tentative D call: TRBD1 (5 bases). Germline lookup yields CDR1 SEHNR and CDR2 FQNEAQ (reference sequence). The CDR3 sequence is 14 residues long. The V end was cut by 4 bases, the J end by 8 bases, with 17 bases between. Written as DNA, the CDR3 is TGTGCCAGCAGCTCCATTAGTGGTTACAGGGAAGCTTTCTTT. This codes for CASSSISGYREAFF.

In this sample, this clonotype turned up many times. CDR3 nucleotides: TGTGCCAGCAGCCGGGACAGGACCGATTACGAGCAGTACTTC. This gives the protein CASSRDRTDYEQYF. V gene TRBV6-5 combines with J gene TRBJ2-7; TRBD1 aligns across 8 bases. Germline-derived CDR1 and CDR2 are MNHEY and SVGAGI. V lost 6 bases, J lost 4 bases, and 8 bases stayed unmatched. This CDR3 is 14 amino acids long.

The gene calls are TRBV18 and TRBJ2-5; a possible D gene is TRBD2 (6 bases). Germline V gives CDR1 KGHSH, CDR2 LQKENI. CDR3 size: 14 residues. The V end was cut by 1 base, the J end by 2 bases, with 8 bases between. CDR3 sequence: CASSPRSGQETQYF. The CDR3 DNA sequence: TGTGCCAGCTCACCACGGAGCGGGCAAGAGACCCAGTACTTC.

The chain links TRBV6-6 to TRBJ2-7; no firm D call. V was cut by 7 bases and J by 3 bases, with 16 bases left in between. The CDR3 has 14 residues. Germline lookup yields CDR1 MNHNY and CDR2 SVGAGI (reference sequence). The CDR3 DNA reads TGTGCCAGCACCAGTATTACCGGAAGCTACGAGCAGTACTTC. Its translation is CASTSITGSYEQYF.

The rearrangement links TRBV7-2 to TRBJ1-5; possible D gene TRBD1, 5 bases. The CDR3 spans 16 residues. Trimming took 6 bases from V and 7 from J, leaving 22 bases between them. Germline CDR1 SGHTA, CDR2 FQGNSA. CDR3 nucleotide sequence: TGTGCCAGCAGTTTCGGGGCTTTCCAAGGGTCCCAGCCCCAGCATTTT. This sequence encodes CASSFGAFQGSQPQHF.

V usage is TRBV3-1 and J usage is TRBJ2-2; TRBD2 matches 9 bases. The CDR3 is made up of 16 amino acids. Germline CDR1 is LGHDT and CDR2 is YNNKEL (reference sequence). The ends lost 4 bases at V and 4 bases at J; junction bases unmatched: 7. CDR3 nucleotides: TGTGCCAGCAGCCCATTAGCGGGGGCCTCCACCGGGGAGCTGTTTTTT. Its protein is CASSPLAGASTGELFF. The full variable domain, with the rest looked up from reference TRBV3-1 and TRBJ2-2, is DTAVSQTPKYLVTQMGNDKSIKCEQNLGHDTMYWYKQDSKKFLKIMFSYNNKELIINETVPNRFSPKSPDKAHLNLHINSLELGDSAVYFCASSPLAGASTGELFFGEGSRLTVL.

The chain combines TRBV7-9 with TRBJ1-1; the D gene is possibly TRBD1 (6 bases). CDR1 and CDR2 from the germline V gene are SEHNR and FQNEAQ (reference sequence). Between the trimmed V and J ends, which lost 5 bases and 1 base, there was a span of 8 bases. The CDR3 is 13 residues long. CDR3 sequence (DNA): TGTGCCAGCAGCGAGGGACAGAACACTGAAGCTTTCTTT. Its translation: CASSEGQNTEAFF.

The rearrangement uses TRBV27 and TRBJ1-1, with a weak D call TRBD1 (5 bases). The CDR3 has 15 amino acids. Germline CDR1 MNHEY, CDR2 SMNVEV (reference sequence). V was cut by 6 bases and J by 3 bases, with 17 bases left in between. CDR3 in DNA: TGTGCCAGCAGAGGTGAGGGGCGCGTCGACACTGAAGCTTTCTTT. This encodes CASRGEGRVDTEAFF.

V is TRBV6-5 and J is TRBJ2-5; 15 bases match TRBD2. Per germline, CDR1 MNHEY and CDR2 SVGAGI. The CDR3 spans 16 residues. The ends lost 6 bases at V and 2 bases at J; junction bases unmatched: 4. CDR3 nucleotide sequence: TGTGCCAGCAGAGGGACTAGCGGGGGGTATCAAGAGACCCAGTACTTC. It translates to CASRGTSGGYQETQYF.

This clonotype occurred a few times. V and J are TRBV30 and TRBJ2-3; no clear D gene. CDR3 length: 13 residues. Trimming removed 2 bases at V and 2 bases at J, with 8 bases between. Looked up from germline, CDR1 is GTSNPN and CDR2 is SVGIG (reference sequence). CDR3 in amino acids: CAWSFLTTDTQYF. The CDR3 region has the DNA TGTGCCTGGAGTTTTCTTACCACAGATACGCAGTATTTT.

This clonotype showed up just a few times. The V gene is TRBV5-1, the J gene TRBJ1-1; TRBD1 might be the D (5 bases). Trimming stripped 0 bases from V and 4 bases from J, with 10 bases between. Germline-derived CDR1 and CDR2 are SGHRS and YFSETQ. This CDR3 comprises 14 residues. The CDR3 is CASSLAQGGTEAFF. CDR3 DNA: TGCGCCAGCAGCTTGGCCCAGGGCGGCACTGAAGCTTTCTTT.

This clonotype was seen at least ten times. The chain has TRBV29-1 and TRBJ2-7, with TRBD2 matching 7 bases. V shed 4 bases, J shed 2 bases, and the junction held 8 bases outside the gene matches. CDR1 and CDR2 from the germline V gene are SQVTM and ANQGSEA. This CDR3 has 14 residues. CDR3 protein: CSVASGGGTYEQYF. The CDR3 DNA follows: TGCAGCGTTGCGAGTGGCGGGGGTACCTACGAGCAGTACTTC.

This clonotype was observed many times. The chain joins TRBV10-3 to TRBJ1-6; D is unclear. The germline gives CDR1 ENHRY, CDR2 SYGVKD. This CDR3 is built from 14 residues. Trimming shortened V by 7 bases and J by 9 bases, and 16 bases separated the two germline ends. The CDR3 loop is CAIKEGLSGSPLHF. CDR3 DNA: TGTGCCATCAAGGAGGGTTTATCGGGTTCACCCCTCCACTTT.